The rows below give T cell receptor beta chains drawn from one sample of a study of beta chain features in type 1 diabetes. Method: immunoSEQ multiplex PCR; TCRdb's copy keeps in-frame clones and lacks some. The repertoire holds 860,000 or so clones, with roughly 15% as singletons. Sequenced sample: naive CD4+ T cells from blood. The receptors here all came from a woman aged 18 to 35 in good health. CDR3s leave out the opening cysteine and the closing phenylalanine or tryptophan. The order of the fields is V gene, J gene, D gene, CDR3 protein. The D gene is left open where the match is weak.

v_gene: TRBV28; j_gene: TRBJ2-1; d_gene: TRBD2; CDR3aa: ASSEASGARNEQF
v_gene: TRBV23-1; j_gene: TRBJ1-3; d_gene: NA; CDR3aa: ASSQWDTRSGNTIY
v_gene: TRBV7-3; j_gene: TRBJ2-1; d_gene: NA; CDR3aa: ASSPGPPSYNEQF
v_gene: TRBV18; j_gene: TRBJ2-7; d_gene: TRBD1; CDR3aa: ASSPPLTGNGTYEQY
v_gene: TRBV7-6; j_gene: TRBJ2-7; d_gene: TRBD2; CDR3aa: ASSLRSGGRASYEQY
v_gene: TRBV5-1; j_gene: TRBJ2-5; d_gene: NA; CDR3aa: ASSASGTPKTQY
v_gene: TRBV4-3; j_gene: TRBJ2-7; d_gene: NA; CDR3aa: ASSQDVWTAYEQY
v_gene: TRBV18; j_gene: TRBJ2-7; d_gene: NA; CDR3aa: ASSPGGDEQY
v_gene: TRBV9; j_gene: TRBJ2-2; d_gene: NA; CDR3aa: ASRLAWNTGELF
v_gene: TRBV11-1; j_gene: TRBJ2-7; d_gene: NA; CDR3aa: ASKLGGSYEQY
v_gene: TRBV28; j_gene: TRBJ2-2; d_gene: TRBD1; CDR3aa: ASNHPGQGASGELF
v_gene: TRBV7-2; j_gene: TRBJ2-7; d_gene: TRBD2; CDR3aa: ASSLVDGRRNEQY
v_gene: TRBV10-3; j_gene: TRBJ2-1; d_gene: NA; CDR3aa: AISDGGPYNEQF
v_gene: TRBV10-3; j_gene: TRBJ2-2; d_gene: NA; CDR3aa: AISSTRELF
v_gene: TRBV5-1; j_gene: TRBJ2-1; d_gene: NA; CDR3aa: ASSLGSVYNEQF
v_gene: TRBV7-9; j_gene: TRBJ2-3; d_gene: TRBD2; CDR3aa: ASSLLSGSRNTDTQY
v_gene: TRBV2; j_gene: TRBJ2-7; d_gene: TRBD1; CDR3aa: ASSGDSYEQY
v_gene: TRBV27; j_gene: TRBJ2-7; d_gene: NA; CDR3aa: ASSLKRSYEQY
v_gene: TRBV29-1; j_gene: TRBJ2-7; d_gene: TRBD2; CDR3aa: SVESAGADEQY
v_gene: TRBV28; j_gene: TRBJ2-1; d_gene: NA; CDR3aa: ASSPPNPGINEQF
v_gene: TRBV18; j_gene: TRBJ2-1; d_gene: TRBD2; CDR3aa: ASSPAGGGYNEQF
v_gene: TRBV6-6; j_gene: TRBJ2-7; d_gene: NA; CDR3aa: ASHRTSEQY
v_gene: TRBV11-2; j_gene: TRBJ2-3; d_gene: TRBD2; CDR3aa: ASSRTSGILDTQY
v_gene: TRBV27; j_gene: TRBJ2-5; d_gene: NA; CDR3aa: ASSSLAGALQETQY
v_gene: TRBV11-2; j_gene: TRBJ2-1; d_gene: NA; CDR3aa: ASRKLQGSSYNEQF
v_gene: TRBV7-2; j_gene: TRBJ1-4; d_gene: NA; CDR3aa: ASSFEGLGEKLF
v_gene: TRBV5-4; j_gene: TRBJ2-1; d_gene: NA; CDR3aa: ASSLGQGKVYNEQF
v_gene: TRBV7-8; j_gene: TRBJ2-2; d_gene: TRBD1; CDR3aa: ASSRWGQGAPGELF
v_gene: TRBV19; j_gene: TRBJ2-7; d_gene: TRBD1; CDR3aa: ASSVGQGAYEQY
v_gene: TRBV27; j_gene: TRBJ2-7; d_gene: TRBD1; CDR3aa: ASSFRGPNEQY
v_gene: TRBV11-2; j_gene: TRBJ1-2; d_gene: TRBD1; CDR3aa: ASSLNFDRGYGYT
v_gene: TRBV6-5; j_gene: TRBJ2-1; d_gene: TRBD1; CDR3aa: ASRHRDRGYNEQF
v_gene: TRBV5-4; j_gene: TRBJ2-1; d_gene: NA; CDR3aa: ASSDSRGQF
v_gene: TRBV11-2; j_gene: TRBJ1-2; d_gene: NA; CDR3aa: ASSLAFSTSFSYGYT